Here is one TCR beta chain with its context. This entry belongs to a study of blood T cell repertoires in COVID-19. Authors' methods: Quantification of nucleated cells was approximated via reference gene primer amplification. Here immunoSEQ multiplex PCR was the method, and the copy in TCRdb shows in-frame clones only, minus some. D and trimming come from the DNA, and the V and J calls and clone size come from that table. The sample lists approximately 31,000 clones, less than 90% occurring once. The sequence was obtained from an older woman with active COVID-19. The specimen sequenced was peripheral blood.

CDR3 coding DNA: TGTGCCAGCAGACGGGACATGGGAGAAGCTTTCTTT. Its protein product is CASRRDMGEAFF. The chain combines TRBV28 with TRBJ1-1, with D maybe TRBD1 (6 bases). The CDR3 contains 12 residues. Germline lookup yields CDR1 MDHEN and CDR2 SYDVKM. The V gene lost 6 bases and the J gene lost 8 bases, with 13 bases spanning the gap.